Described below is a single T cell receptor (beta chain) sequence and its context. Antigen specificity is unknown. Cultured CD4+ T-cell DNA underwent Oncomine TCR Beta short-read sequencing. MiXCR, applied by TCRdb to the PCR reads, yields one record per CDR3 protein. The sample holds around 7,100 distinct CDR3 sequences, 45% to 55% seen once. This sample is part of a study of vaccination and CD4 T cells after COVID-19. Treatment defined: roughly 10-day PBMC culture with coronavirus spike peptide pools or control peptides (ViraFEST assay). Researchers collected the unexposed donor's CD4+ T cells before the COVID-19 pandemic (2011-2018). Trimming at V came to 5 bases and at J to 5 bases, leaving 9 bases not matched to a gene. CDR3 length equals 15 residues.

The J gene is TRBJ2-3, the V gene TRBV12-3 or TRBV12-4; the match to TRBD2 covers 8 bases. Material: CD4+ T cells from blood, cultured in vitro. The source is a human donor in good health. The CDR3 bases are TGTGCCAGCAGTCCGAGCGGGGGAGGGAAAGATACGCAGTATTTT. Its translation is CASSPSGGGKDTQYF.